This TCR beta chain was observed in a study of CD8+ T cells in alopecia areata. This clone was seen a handful of times. Sequencing relied on a cDNA template that was reverse transcribed from extracted RNA. Generated by immunoSEQ multiplex PCR, the TCRdb table keeps only in-frame clones and is missing some. The table lists roughly 200,000 clones, roughly 50% of them singletons, with roughly 10% in the top ten. Treatment denoted: oral pan-JAK inhibitor, 5-10 mg twice daily. The CDR3 loop spans 16 amino acids. Germline lookup yields CDR1 MNHEY and CDR2 SMNVEV (reference sequence). Trimming took 2 bases from V and 4 from J; bases not matched to a gene: 9.

This receptor was obtained from a human donor with alopecia areata. The sequenced sample was CD8+ T cells sorted from blood, obtained at week 24, from a patient treated with tofacitinib. V is TRBV27 and J is TRBJ1-2; 8 nucleotides agree with TRBD1. CDR3 region: CASSLTPGGPFYGYTF. The CDR3 DNA reads as TGTGCCAGCAGTTTAACTCCAGGGGGCCCCTTCTATGGCTACACCTTC.